These 15 T cell receptor beta chains came from one sample sequenced in a study of response to subunit inactivated influenza vaccine. TCRdb reprocessed the RT-PCR reads via MiXCR and lists one record per CDR3 protein. The data hold under 750,000 distinct CDR3 sequences, with approximately 12% observed a single time. The specimen was PBMCs from blood, collected on the day of vaccination. Receptor source: a man aged 45-65 years who received an inactivated influenza vaccine.

This clonotype has just a few counts. The rearrangement uses TRBV20-1 and TRBJ2-7; TRBD2 aligns across 10 bases. The CDR3 is 16 residues long. Trimming cost V 0 bases and J 2 bases; bases outside gene matches: 7. CDR1 and CDR2 (germline): DFQATT, SNEGSKA (reference sequence). The CDR3 DNA is TGCAGTGCTAGAGATAAGGGAGCGGGAGGGCCCTACGAGCAGTACTTC. Its protein is CSARDKGAGGPYEQYF.

This chain joins TRBV5-1 and TRBJ2-7, with 8 bases aligning to TRBD1. The CDR3 has 16 residues. Germline-derived CDR1 and CDR2 are SGHRS and YFSETQ. V was pared by 0 bases and J by 3 bases, with 8 bases of the junction left unmatched. The CDR3: CASSLVGQGIVYEQYF. CDR3 bases: TGCGCCAGCAGCTTGGTAGGACAGGGAATTGTCTACGAGCAGTACTTC.

This clonotype was recorded at least ten times. The rearrangement joins TRBV20-1 to TRBJ1-4; D gene unclear. V was shortened by 7 bases and J by 5 bases, with 11 bases between the two germline ends. The CDR3 spans 12 residues. Germline values: CDR1 DFQATT, CDR2 SNEGSKA (reference sequence). CDR3 residues: CSVSRTNEKLFF. The CDR3 DNA is TGCAGTGTATCTCGGACCAATGAAAAACTGTTTTTT.

This clonotype was counted ten times or more. V usage is TRBV7-8 and J usage is TRBJ2-3; 9 nucleotides align to TRBD2. This CDR3 region has 15 residues. V gave up 6 bases and J gave up 5 bases; unmatched junction bases: 9. Germline assignment: CDR1 SGHVS and CDR2 FQNEAQ. The CDR3 nucleotides are TGTGCCAGCAGAAAGACTAGCGGAGGGGAAGATACGCAGTATTTT. It specifies CASRKTSGGEDTQYF.

This clonotype was counted between two and nine times. The chain has TRBV7-9 and TRBJ2-4; maybe TRBD2 (5 bases). The CDR3 loop spans 14 amino acids. The germline gives CDR1 SEHNR, CDR2 FQNEAQ (reference sequence). V was shortened by 5 bases and J by 6 bases, with 14 bases between the two germline ends. CDR3 sequence: CASSPSIGRNIQYF. The CDR3 region has the DNA TGTGCCAGCAGCCCAAGTATAGGGAGAAACATTCAGTACTTC.

The chain recombines TRBV28 with TRBJ2-7; D is undetermined. Trimming took off 5 bases at V and 4 bases at J, with 15 bases between the two ends. Germline-derived CDR1 and CDR2 are MDHEN and SYDVKM. The CDR3 is 14 residues long. CDR3 nucleotides: TGTGCCAGCAGTCAAGTGCCTCATGGGTACGAGCAGTACTTC. Its translation is CASSQVPHGYEQYF.

This clonotype appeared a few times. The chain couples TRBV19 to TRBJ2-3; 9 nucleotides align to TRBD2. V lost 8 bases to trimming and J lost 4 bases; unmatched junction nucleotides: 7. The CDR3 runs to 14 residues. Germline lookup yields CDR1 LNHDA and CDR2 SQIVND (reference sequence). The CDR3 reads CASSTAGGADTQYF. CDR3 nucleotide sequence: TGTGCCAGTTCCACGGCGGGAGGGGCAGATACGCAGTATTTT.

This clonotype appeared many times. The chain combines TRBV7-3 with TRBJ2-1; no reliable D call. CDR3 length: 16 amino acids. V shed 5 bases and J shed 0 bases, with 14 bases lying between them. Germline CDR1 reads SGHTA; CDR2 reads FQGTGA. The CDR3 loop is CASSPTATSSYNEQFF. CDR3 nucleotides: TGTGCCAGCAGCCCCACTGCCACCAGCTCCTACAATGAGCAGTTCTTC.

The J gene is TRBJ2-3, the V gene TRBV4-2, with no clear D. The CDR3 runs 14 residues. Trimming removed 2 bases at V and 0 bases at J, with 6 bases between. Germline V CDR1 and CDR2: LGHNA, YNFKEQ. The CDR3 DNA reads as TGTGCCAGCAGCCAAATCGGTAGCACAGATACGCAGTATTTT. This gives the protein CASSQIGSTDTQYF.

This sequence joins TRBV2 and TRBJ2-6; D ambiguous. The CDR3 contains 15 residues. V shed 3 bases and J shed 2 bases, with 8 bases lying between them. Germline V gene data show CDR1 as SNHLY and CDR2 as FYNNEI. The CDR3 region has the DNA TGTGCCAGCAGTGATGTAACAACTGGGGCCAACGTCCTGACTTTC. Encoded protein: CASSDVTTGANVLTF.

This sequence joins TRBV27 and TRBJ1-2, with D possibly TRBD1 on 5 matching bases. V was pared by 4 bases and J by 4 bases, with 16 bases between. The CDR3 loop spans 15 amino acids. Germline CDR1 MNHEY, CDR2 SMNVEV (reference sequence). The CDR3, as DNA: TGTGCCAGCAGTTCGTCGGGACGGGGGGTCTATGGCTACACCTTC. Residues: CASSSSGRGVYGYTF.

V and J are TRBV20-1 and TRBJ2-7, with 11 bases identical to TRBD2. The CDR3 spans 18 residues. The J segment lost 6 bases and the V segment lost 0 bases, leaving 16 bases of the junction unmatched. Germline CDR1 is DFQATT and CDR2 is SNEGSKA (reference sequence). The CDR3 nucleotides read TGCAGTGCTAGAGATCGTCTAGCGGGGGGTCTAGGAAGGGTCGAGCAGTACTTC. It codes for CSARDRLAGGLGRVEQYF.

This clonotype was found a few times. The chain recombines TRBV12-3 or TRBV12-4 with TRBJ1-6, with D hard to call. Trimming stripped 2 bases from V and 9 bases from J, with 11 bases between. The CDR3 is made up of 14 amino acids. The CDR3 loop is CASSLYGVGSPLHF. The CDR3 region has the DNA TGTGCCAGCAGTTTATATGGGGTTGGTTCACCCCTCCACTTT.

The chain has TRBV25-1 and TRBJ2-6; 9 bases are shared with TRBD1. J gave up 0 bases and V 7 bases, and 10 bases lay outside the gene matches. Germline V gene lookup returns CDR1 MGHDK and CDR2 SYGVNS. This CDR3 is built from 18 residues. The CDR3 reads CASTRNGTGFSGANVLTF. CDR3 bases: TGTGCCAGCACCCGGAACGGGACAGGGTTCTCTGGGGCCAACGTCCTGACTTTC.

This clonotype has more than one count but fewer than ten. V and J are TRBV7-9 and TRBJ1-6; 9 positions agree with TRBD1. CDR1 is SEHNR and CDR2 is FQNEAQ in the germline V gene (reference sequence). V dropped 5 bases and J dropped 8; count of bases not matched to a gene: 10. The CDR3 spans 16 residues. This CDR3 reads CASSRTGGAGYSPLHF. The CDR3 DNA reads as TGTGCCAGCAGCCGCACAGGGGGCGCGGGCTATTCACCCCTCCACTTT.